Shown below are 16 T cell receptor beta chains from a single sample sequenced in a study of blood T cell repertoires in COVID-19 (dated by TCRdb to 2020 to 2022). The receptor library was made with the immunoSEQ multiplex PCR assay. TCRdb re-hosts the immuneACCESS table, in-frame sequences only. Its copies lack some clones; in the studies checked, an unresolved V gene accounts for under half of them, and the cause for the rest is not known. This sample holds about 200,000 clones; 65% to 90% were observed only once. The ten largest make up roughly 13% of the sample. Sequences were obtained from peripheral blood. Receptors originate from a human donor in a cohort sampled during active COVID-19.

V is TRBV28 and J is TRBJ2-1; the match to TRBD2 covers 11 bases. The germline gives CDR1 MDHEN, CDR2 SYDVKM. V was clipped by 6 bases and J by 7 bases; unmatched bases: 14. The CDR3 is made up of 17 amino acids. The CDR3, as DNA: TGTGCCAGCAGGATGCGGGCTAGCGGGAGGAGGTGGAATGAGCAGTTCTTC. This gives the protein CASRMRASGRRWNEQFF.

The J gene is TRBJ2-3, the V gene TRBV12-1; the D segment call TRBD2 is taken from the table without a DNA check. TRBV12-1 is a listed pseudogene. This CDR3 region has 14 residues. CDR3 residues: CASSLEVCSDTQYF. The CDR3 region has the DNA TGTGCCAGCAGCCTAGAGGTTTGTTCGGATACGCAGTATTTT.

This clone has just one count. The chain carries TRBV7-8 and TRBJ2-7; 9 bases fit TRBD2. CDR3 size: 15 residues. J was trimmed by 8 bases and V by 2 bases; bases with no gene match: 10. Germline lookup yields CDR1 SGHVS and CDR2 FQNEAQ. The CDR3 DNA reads TGTGCCAGCAGCTTAAGAAGGACTAGCGTTTATCAGCAGTACTTC. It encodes CASSLRRTSVYQQYF. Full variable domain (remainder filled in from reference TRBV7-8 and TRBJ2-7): GAGVSQSPRYKVAKRGQDVALRCDPISGHVSLFWYQQALGQGPEFLTYFQNEAQLDKSGLPSDRFFAERPEGSVSTLKIQRTQQEDSAVYLCASSLRRTSVYQQYFGPGTRLTVT.

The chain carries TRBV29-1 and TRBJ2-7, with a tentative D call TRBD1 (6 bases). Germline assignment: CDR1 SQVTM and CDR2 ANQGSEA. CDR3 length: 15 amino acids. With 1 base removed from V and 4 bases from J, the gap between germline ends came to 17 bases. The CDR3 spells CSVEGGQDLGYEQYF. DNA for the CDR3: TGCAGCGTTGAAGGGGGGCAGGATTTAGGATACGAGCAGTACTTC.

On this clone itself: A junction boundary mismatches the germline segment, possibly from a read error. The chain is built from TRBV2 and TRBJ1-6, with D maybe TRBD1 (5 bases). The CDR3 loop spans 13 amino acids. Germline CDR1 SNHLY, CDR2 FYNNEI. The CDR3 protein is CASNLQDNSPLHF. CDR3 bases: TGTGCCAGCAACCTACAGGATAACTCACCCCTCCACTTT.

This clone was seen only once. Written as DNA, the CDR3 is TGCGCCAGCAGCCGTTGGCGGGAGGTTACAGATACGCAGTATTTT. Amino acid sequence: CASSRWREVTDTQYF. The J gene is TRBJ2-3, the V gene TRBV4-1; 8 nucleotides align to TRBD2. The V segment lost 4 bases and the J segment 3 bases; nucleotides outside the gene matches: 6. CDR1 is MGHRA and CDR2 is YSYEKL in the germline V gene. The CDR3 consists of 15 residues.

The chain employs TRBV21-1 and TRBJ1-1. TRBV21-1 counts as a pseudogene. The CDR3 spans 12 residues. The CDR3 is CASSNGKAEAFF. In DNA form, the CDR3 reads TGTGCCAGCAGCAACGGGAAGGCTGAAGCTTTCTTT.

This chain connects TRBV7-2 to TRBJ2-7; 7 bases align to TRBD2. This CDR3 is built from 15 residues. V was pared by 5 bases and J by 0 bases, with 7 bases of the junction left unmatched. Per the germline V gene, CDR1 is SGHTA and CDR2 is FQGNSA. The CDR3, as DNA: TGTGCCAGCAGCCCTCAGACTAGCTCCTCCTACGAGCAGTACTTC. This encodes CASSPQTSSSYEQYF.

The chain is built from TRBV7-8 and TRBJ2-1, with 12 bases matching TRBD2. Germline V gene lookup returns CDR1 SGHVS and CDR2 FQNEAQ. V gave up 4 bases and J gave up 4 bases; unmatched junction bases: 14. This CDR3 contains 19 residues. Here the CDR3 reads CASSSSGRERSRLYNEQFF. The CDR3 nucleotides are TGTGCCAGCAGCTCTAGCGGGAGGGAAAGATCAAGGCTATACAATGAGCAGTTCTTC.

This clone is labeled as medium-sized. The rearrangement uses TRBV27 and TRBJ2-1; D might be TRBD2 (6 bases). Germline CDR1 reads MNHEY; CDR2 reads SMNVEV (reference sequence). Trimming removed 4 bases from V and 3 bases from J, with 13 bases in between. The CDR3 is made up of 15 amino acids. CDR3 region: CASSSLGTYYNEQFF. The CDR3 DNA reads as TGTGCCAGCAGTTCGCTCGGGACTTACTACAATGAGCAGTTCTTC.

The CDR3 sequence is CASSKGEGRTVTYGYTF. The CDR3 DNA reads as TGTGCCAGCAGCAAAGGGGAGGGCAGGACAGTAACCTATGGCTACACCTTC. V is TRBV21-1 and J is TRBJ1-2. TRBV21-1 is recorded as a pseudogene. The CDR3 totals 17 residues.

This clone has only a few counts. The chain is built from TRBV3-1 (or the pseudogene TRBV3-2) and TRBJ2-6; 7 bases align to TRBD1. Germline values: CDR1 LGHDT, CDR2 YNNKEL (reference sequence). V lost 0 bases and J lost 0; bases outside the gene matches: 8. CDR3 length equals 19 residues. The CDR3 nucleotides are TGTGCCAGCAGCCAAGATTTGGACAGGACGGTCTCTGGGGCCAACGTCCTGACTTTC. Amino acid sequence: CASSQDLDRTVSGANVLTF.

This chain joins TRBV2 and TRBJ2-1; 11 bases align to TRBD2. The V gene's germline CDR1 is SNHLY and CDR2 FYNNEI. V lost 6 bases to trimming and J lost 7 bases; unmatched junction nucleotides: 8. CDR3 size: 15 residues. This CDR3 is CASRSSGRALNEQFF. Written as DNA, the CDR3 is TGTGCCAGCAGGAGTAGCGGGAGGGCCTTAAATGAGCAGTTCTTC.

CDR3 amino acids: CASSQGARGTRIYGYTF. For the CDR3, the DNA is TGCGCCAGCAGCCAAGGTGCGCGGGGGACCCGTATATATGGCTACACCTTC. The chain has TRBV4-1 and TRBJ1-2; perhaps TRBD1 as D (5 bases). V shed 1 base and J shed 5 bases, with 20 bases lying between them. In germline, CDR1 is MGHRA, CDR2 YSYEKL. CDR3 length: 17 residues.

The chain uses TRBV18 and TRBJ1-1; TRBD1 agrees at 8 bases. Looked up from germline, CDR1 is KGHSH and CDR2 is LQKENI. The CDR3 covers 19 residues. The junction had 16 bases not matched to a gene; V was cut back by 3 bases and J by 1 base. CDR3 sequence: CASSPLRAGGNRGNTEAFF. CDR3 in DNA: TGTGCCAGCTCACCCCTGCGGGCAGGGGGCAACCGTGGGAACACTGAAGCTTTCTTT.

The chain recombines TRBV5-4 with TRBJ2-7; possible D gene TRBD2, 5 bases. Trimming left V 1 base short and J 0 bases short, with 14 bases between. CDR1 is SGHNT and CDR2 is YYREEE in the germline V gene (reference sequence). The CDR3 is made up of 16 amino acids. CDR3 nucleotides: TGTGCCAGCAGCTTGCGTCCACTAGGTTTCTCCTACGAGCAGTACTTC. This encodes CASSLRPLGFSYEQYF.